Sequencing of this T cell receptor beta chain was carried out in a study of response to subunit inactivated influenza vaccine. One entry per CDR3 protein, called by TCRdb with MiXCR from the RT-PCR reads. This table has 500,000 to 600,000 distinct CDR3 sequences, approximately 12% appearing once. Whole-study results and caveats: Few additional T cells are recruited per seasonal influenza vaccination, authors suggested.

The CDR3 spans 17 residues. Germline lookup yields CDR1 SGHVS and CDR2 FNYEAQ. This clonotype was detected a few times. No antigen is known for it. The germline gene is not matched at one end of the junction; a read error may be the cause. The sequencing here drew on PBMCs from blood, taken more than 35 days after vaccination. The chain couples TRBV7-6 to TRBJ2-1; D is unclear. This clonotype was sampled from a man aged 45 to 65 who received an inactivated influenza vaccine. CDR3 protein: CASSLKPTLATYNEQFF. The CDR3 DNA reads TGTGCCAGCAGCTTAAAACCCACTTTGGCTACCTATAATGAGCAGTTCTTC. The whole variable domain, filled in from reference TRBV7-6 and TRBJ2-1, reads GAGVSQSPRYKVTKRGQDVALRCDPISGHVSLYWYRQALGQGPEFLTYFNYEAQQDKSGLPNDRFSAERPEGSISTLTIQRTEQRDSAMYRCASSLKPTLATYNEQFFGPGTRLTVL.